The 14 T cell receptor beta chains below come from one sample, sequenced in a study of human T cells and chemical hapten exposure. TCRdb re-derived calls from the 5' RACE reads in MiXCR, one entry per CDR3 protein. The sample lists approximately 150,000 distinct CDR3 sequences; about 4.3% were seen once. Total RNA was isolated from whole blood that had not been fractionated. These receptors all stem from a female donor in good health.

This clonotype occurred many times. The CDR3 bases are TGTGCCAGCAGCTTAGAACGGGGGAATGAGCAGTTCTTC. Translating it yields CASSLERGNEQFF. The chain uses TRBV7-2 and TRBJ2-1, with a tentative D call TRBD2 (6 bases). Germline V gives CDR1 SGHTA, CDR2 FQGNSA. Trimming left V 1 base short and J 7 bases short, with 8 bases between. The CDR3 totals 13 residues.

A few counts support this clonotype. V is TRBV7-8 and J is TRBJ2-1; no clear D. This CDR3 is built from 15 residues. Trimming pared 0 bases from V and 6 bases from J, leaving 12 bases between. Per germline, CDR1 SGHVS and CDR2 FQNEAQ. The CDR3 DNA is TGTGCCAGCAGCTTAGCGCTGATCCGGGCCAATGAGCAGTTCTTC. Protein product: CASSLALIRANEQFF.

This clonotype was counted only a few times. This sequence joins TRBV19 and TRBJ1-2; unclear D gene. This CDR3 contains 14 residues. Trimming stripped 9 bases from V and 5 bases from J, with 19 bases between. Germline V gives CDR1 LNHDA, CDR2 SQIVND (reference sequence). The CDR3 region has the DNA TGTGCCAGCACACCCACGGCCAGATTATATGGCTACACCTTC. Translated, it gives CASTPTARLYGYTF.

The chain is built from TRBV2 and TRBJ1-5; no firm D call. CDR3 length: 13 residues. Germline lookup yields CDR1 SNHLY and CDR2 FYNNEI. Trimming took 6 bases from V and 4 from J, leaving 10 bases between them. The CDR3 is CASSGSWNQPQHF. The CDR3 DNA follows: TGTGCCAGCAGCGGATCCTGGAATCAGCCCCAGCATTTT.

This clonotype was counted between two and nine times. V gene TRBV9 combines with J gene TRBJ2-5; weak D call: TRBD2 (5 bases). The CDR3 extends over 16 amino acids. CDR1 and CDR2 from the germline V gene are SGDLS and YYNGEE. Trimming removed 4 bases at V and 4 bases at J, with 20 bases between. CDR3 nucleotides: TGTGCCAGCAGCACGCACACCGGAGGACGACGAGAGACCCAGTACTTC. This codes for CASSTHTGGRRETQYF.

This clonotype has at least ten counts. The chain employs TRBV15 and TRBJ2-7; 9 nucleotides agree with TRBD1. Germline loops: CDR1 LNHNV, CDR2 YYDKDF (reference sequence). The CDR3 contains 13 residues. V shed 3 bases, J shed 9 bases, and the junction held 6 bases outside the gene matches. DNA of the CDR3: TGTGCCACCAGCAGTCGACAGGGGGGACGGCAGTACTTC. Translating gives CATSSRQGGRQYF.

The rearrangement joins TRBV2 to TRBJ1-6, with 8 bases fitting TRBD1. In germline, CDR1 is SNHLY, CDR2 FYNNEI. The CDR3 is 16 residues long. The junction had 11 bases not matched to a gene; V was cut back by 4 bases and J by 9 bases. CDR3 protein: CASSGQGQDITSPLHF. The CDR3 region has the DNA TGTGCCAGCAGTGGGCAGGGACAGGATATTACTTCACCCCTCCACTTT.

This clonotype was seen repeatedly, ten times or more. This chain connects TRBV10-2 to TRBJ1-2; 8 nucleotides align to TRBD1. Germline V CDR1 and CDR2: WSHSY, SAAADI. Trimming cost V 8 bases and J 6 bases; bases outside gene matches: 11. The length of the CDR3 is 14 residues. CDR3 nucleotides: TGCGCCAGCGGGGGCCCCGGGACAGGAGATGGCTACACCTTC. This gives the protein CASGGPGTGDGYTF.

This clonotype came up many times. This chain connects TRBV7-6 to TRBJ2-3; 11 nucleotides align to TRBD2. J gave up 2 bases and V 4 bases, and 2 bases lay outside the gene matches. Per the germline V gene, CDR1 is SGHVS and CDR2 is FNYEAQ. The CDR3 runs to 15 residues. CDR3 region: CASSSLAGDTDTQYF. Written as DNA, the CDR3 is TGTGCCAGCAGCTCACTAGCGGGGGACACAGATACGCAGTATTTT.

This clonotype was seen repeatedly, ten times or more. This rearrangement joins TRBV4-3 to TRBJ1-3; no definite D call. V dropped 0 bases and J dropped 2 bases, with 20 bases sitting between them. CDR3 length equals 19 residues. Germline V lookup: CDR1 LGHNA, CDR2 YSLEER. CDR3 region: CASSQEGPNLERTGNTIYF. The CDR3, as DNA: TGCGCCAGCAGCCAAGAAGGACCCAACTTAGAGAGAACTGGAAACACCATATATTTT.

This clonotype was seen at least ten times. The V and J genes are TRBV7-6 and TRBJ2-1, with 10 bases matching TRBD1. Germline V CDR1 and CDR2: SGHVS, FNYEAQ. The junction had 9 bases not matched to a gene; V was cut back by 5 bases and J by 8 bases. The CDR3 contains 15 residues. The CDR3 here is CASSRKTGGRDEQFF. The DNA of the CDR3 is TGTGCCAGCAGCCGAAAGACAGGGGGCCGCGATGAGCAGTTCTTC.

The chain uses TRBV9 and TRBJ2-3; 9 bases map to TRBD2. The length of the CDR3 is 13 residues. The germline gives CDR1 SGDLS, CDR2 YYNGEE. V lost 8 bases to trimming and J lost 1 base; unmatched junction nucleotides: 2. In DNA, the CDR3 is TGTGCCAGTATAGCGGGGGGCACAGATACGCAGTATTTT. It encodes CASIAGGTDTQYF.

This clonotype was detected only a few times. The chain combines TRBV5-1 with TRBJ1-1, with unresolved D. CDR1 SGHRS and CDR2 YFSETQ come from the germline V gene. The V and J ends lost 0 bases and 6 bases respectively, with 9 bases between them. The CDR3 covers 13 residues. The CDR3 protein is CASSLEGTPEAFF. The CDR3 region has the DNA TGCGCCAGCAGCTTGGAGGGAACACCTGAAGCTTTCTTT.

The table lists this clonotype with a few counts. The chain combines TRBV5-6 with TRBJ2-7, with 8 nucleotides matching TRBD1. CDR3 size: 17 residues. Per germline, CDR1 SGHDT and CDR2 YYEEEE. V trimming: 2 bases; J trimming: 0 bases; junction bases outside the gene matches: 10. The CDR3, as DNA: TGTGCCAGCAGCTTTACCGTAGGGACAGGTAACTCCTACGAGCAGTACTTC. As protein: CASSFTVGTGNSYEQYF.